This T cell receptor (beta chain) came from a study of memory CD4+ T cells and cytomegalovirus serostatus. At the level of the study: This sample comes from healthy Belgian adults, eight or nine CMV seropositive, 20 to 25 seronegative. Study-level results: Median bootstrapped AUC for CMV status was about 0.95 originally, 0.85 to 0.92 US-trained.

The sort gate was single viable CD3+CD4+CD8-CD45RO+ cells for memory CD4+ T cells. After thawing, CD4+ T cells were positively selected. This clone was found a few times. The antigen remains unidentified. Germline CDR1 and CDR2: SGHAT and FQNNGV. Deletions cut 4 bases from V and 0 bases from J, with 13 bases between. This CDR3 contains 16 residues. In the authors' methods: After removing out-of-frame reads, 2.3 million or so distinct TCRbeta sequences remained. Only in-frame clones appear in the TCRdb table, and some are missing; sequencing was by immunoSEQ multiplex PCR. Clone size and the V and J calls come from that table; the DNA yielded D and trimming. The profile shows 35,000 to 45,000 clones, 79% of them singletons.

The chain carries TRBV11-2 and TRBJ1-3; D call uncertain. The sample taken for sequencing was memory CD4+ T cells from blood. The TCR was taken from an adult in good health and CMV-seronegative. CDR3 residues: CASSSRLSSSGNTIYF. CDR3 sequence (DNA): TGTGCCAGCAGCTCCAGACTCTCCAGCTCTGGAAACACCATATATTTT.